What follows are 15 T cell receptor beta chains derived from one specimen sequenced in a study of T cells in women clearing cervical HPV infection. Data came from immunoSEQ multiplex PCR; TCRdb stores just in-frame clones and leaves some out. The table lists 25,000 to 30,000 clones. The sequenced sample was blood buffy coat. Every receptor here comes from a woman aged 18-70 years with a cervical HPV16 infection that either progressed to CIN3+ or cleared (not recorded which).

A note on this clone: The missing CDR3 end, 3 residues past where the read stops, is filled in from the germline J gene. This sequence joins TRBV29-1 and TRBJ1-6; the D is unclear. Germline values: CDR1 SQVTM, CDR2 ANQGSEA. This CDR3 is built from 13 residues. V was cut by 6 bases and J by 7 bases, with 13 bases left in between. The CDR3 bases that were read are TGCAGCGTCGCAGAGACACAAAATTCACCC. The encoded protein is CSVAETQNSP. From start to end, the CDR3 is CSVAETQNSPLHF.

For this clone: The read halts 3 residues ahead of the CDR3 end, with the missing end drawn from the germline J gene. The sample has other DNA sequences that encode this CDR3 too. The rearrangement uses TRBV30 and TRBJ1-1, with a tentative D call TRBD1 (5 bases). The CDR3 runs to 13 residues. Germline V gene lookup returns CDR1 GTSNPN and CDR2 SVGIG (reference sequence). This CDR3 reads CAWSVDIQETAFF. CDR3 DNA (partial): TGTGCCTGGAGTGTGGACATACAAGAGACA.

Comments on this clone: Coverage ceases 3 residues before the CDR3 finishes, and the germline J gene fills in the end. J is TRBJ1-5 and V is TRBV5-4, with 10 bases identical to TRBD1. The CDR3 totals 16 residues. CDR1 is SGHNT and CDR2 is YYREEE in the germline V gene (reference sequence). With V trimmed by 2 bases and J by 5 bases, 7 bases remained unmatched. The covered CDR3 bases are TGTGCCAGCAGCTTCGGGGACAGGGGATTTGATCAGCCC. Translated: CASSFGDRGFDQP. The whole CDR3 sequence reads CASSFGDRGFDQPQHF.

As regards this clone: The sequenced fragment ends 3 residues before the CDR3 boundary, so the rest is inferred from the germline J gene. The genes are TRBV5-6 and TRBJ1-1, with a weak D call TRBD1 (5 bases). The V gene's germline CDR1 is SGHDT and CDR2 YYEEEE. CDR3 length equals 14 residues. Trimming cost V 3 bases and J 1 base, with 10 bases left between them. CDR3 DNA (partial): TGTGCCAGCAGCTACACAGGAGGGAACACTGAA. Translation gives CASSYTGGNTE. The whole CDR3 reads CASSYTGGNTEAFF.

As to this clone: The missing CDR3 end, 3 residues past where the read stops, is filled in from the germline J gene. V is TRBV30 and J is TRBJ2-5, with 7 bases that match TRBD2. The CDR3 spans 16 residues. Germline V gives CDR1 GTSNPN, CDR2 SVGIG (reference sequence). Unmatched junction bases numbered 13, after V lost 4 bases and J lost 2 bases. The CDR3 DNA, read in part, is TGTGCCTGGAATGGGAATGGGAGGGGTGTTCAAGAGACC. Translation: CAWNGNGRGVQET. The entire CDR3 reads CAWNGNGRGVQETQYF.

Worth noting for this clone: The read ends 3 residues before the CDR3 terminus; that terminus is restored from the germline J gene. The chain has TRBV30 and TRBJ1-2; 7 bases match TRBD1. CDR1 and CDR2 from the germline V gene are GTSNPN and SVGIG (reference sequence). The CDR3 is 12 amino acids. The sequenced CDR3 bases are TGTGCCTGGAGTGTAAGGGGGCTCGAC. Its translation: CAWSVRGLD. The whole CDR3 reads CAWSVRGLDYTF.

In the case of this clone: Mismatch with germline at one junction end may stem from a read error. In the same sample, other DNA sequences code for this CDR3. This chain's CDR3 is CAWSERGLRSGNTIYF. The sequenced part of the CDR3 DNA is TGTGCCTGGAGTGAGAGGGGGCTACGCTCTGGAAACACA. The V gene is TRBV30, the J gene TRBJ1-3, with TRBD1 matching 7 bases. The read finishes 3 residues shy of the CDR3 end, and the germline J gene is used to complete it. Germline V gives CDR1 GTSNPN, CDR2 SVGIG (reference sequence). CDR3 length: 16 amino acids. Based on the CDR3 plus reference TRBV30 and TRBJ1-3, the full variable domain is SQTIHQWPATLVQPVGSPLSLECTVEGTSNPNLYWYRQAAGRGLQLLFYSVGIGQISSEVPQNLSASRPQDRQFILSSKKLLLSDSGFYLCAWSERGLRSGNTIYFGEGSWLTVV.

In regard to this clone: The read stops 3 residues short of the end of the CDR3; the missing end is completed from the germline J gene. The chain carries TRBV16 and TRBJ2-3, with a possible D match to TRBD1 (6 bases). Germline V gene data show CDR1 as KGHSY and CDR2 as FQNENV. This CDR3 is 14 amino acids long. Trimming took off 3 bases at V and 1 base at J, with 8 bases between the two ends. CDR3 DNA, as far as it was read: TGTGCCAGCAGCCAGTGGACAGGCACAGATACG. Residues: CASSQWTGTDT. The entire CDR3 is CASSQWTGTDTQYF. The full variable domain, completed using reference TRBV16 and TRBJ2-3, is GEEVAQTPKHLVRGEGQKAKLYCAPIKGHSYVFWYQQVLKNEFKFLISFQNENVFDETGMPKERFSAKCLPNSPCSLEIQATKLEDSAVYFCASSQWTGTDTQYFGPGTRLTVL.

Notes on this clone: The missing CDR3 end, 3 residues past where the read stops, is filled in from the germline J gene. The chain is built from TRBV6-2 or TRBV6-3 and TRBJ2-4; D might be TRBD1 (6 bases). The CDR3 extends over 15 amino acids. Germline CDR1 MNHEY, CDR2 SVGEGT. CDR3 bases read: TGTGCCAGCAGGGGGGCCGGGACGGGCGACTATGGT. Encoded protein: CASRGAGTGDYG. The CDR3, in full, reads CASRGAGTGDYGQYF.

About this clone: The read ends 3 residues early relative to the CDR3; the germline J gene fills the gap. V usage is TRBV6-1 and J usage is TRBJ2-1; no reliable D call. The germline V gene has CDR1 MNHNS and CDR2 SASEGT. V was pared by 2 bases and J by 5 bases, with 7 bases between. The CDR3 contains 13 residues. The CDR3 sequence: CASSELQNNEQFF. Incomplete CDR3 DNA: TGTGCCAGCAGTGAACTCCAGAACAATGAG.

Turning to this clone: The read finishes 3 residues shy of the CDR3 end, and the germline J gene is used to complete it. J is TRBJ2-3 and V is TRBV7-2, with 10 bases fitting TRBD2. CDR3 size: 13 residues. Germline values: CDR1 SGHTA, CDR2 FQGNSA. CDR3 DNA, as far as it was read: TGTGCCAGCCTAGCGGGAGTAGGAGAGACG. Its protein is CASLAGVGET. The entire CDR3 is CASLAGVGETQYF.

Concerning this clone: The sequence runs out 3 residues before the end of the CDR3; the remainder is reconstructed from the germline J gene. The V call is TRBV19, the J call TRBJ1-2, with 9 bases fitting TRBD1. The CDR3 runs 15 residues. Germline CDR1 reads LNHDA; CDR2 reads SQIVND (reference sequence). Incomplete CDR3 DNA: TGTGCCAGTAGTGCCGGGACAGGGATAAACTACGAC. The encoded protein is CASSAGTGINYD. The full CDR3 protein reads CASSAGTGINYDYTF.

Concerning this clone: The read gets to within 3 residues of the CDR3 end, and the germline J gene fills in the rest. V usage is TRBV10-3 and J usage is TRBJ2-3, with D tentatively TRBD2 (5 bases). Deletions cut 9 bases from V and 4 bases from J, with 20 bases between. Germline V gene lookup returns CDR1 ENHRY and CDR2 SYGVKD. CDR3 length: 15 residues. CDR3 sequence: CAMSGRATEADTQYF. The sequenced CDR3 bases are TGTGCCATGTCCGGGCGGGCCACCGAGGCAGATACG.

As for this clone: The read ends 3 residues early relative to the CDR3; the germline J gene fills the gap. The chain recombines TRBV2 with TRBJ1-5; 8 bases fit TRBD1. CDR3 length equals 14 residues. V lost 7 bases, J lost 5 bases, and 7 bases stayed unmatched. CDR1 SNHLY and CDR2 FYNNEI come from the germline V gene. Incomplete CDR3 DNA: TGTGCCAGCACTAGACAGGGGTTTGATCAGCCC. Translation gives CASTRQGFDQP. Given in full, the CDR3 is CASTRQGFDQPQHF.

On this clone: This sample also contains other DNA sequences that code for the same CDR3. CDR3 protein: CASSVHGGANEQFF. The covered CDR3 bases are TGTGCCAGCAGCGTCCACGGCGGGGCTAATGAG. The V call is TRBV7-2, the J call TRBJ2-1; the D gene is possibly TRBD2 (6 bases). The read ends 3 residues shy of where the CDR3 ends; the end is completed using the germline J gene. CDR3 length equals 14 residues. V was pared by 5 bases and J by 7 bases, with 15 bases between. The germline V gene has CDR1 SGHTA and CDR2 FQGNSA.